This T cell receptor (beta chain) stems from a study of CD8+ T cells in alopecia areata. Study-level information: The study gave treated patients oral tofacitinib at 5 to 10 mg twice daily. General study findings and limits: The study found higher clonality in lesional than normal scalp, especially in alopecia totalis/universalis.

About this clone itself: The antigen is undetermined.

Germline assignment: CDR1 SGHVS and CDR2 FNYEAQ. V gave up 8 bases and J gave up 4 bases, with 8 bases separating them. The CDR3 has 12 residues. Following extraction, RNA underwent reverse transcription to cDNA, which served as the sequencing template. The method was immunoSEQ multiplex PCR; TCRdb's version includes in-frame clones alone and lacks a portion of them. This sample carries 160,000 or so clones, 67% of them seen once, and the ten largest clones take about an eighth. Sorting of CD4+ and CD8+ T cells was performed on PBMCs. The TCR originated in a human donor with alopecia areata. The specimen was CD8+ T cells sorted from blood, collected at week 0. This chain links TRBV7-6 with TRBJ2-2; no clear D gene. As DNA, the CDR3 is TGTGCCAGCGCCGGTGGCACCGGGGAGCTGTTTTTT. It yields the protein CASAGGTGELFF.